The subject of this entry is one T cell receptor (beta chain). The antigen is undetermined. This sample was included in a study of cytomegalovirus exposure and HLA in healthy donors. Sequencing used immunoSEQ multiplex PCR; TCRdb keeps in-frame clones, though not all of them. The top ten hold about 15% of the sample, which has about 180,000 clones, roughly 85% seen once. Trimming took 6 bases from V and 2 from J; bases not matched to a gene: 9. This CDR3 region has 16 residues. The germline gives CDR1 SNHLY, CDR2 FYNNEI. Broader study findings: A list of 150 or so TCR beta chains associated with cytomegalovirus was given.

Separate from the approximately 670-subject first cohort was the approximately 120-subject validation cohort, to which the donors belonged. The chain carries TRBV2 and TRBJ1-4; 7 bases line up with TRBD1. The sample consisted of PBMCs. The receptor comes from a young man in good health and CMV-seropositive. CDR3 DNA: TGTGCCAGCAGACCGACAGGGAGAGCGACTAATGAAAAACTGTTTTTT. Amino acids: CASRPTGRATNEKLFF.